This record looks at one T cell receptor (beta chain) sequence and its context. As yet, its antigen is unknown. A multiplex PCR was run with 60 Vbeta primers and 13 Jbeta primers. Authors' analysis steps: A later analysis counted some 87 million unique TCR beta chains, about 11 million shared. Sequencing used immunoSEQ multiplex PCR; TCRdb keeps in-frame clones, though not all of them. That table supplies the V and J calls and clone size; D and trimming were determined from the DNA. The data contain 110,000 or so clones, 81% of them singletons. The data were taken from a study of cytomegalovirus exposure and HLA in healthy donors. Points from the study as a whole: Relative to the approximately 680-donor mean, N-insertions were reportedly fewer in an Asian-associated ancestry cluster in a later analysis. Judged likely to be a sequencing artifact was a cluster of highly shared sequence variants.

Germline CDR1 SGHTA, CDR2 FQGNSA. This CDR3 spans 14 amino acids. V was trimmed by 5 bases and J by 7 bases, leaving 17 bases between them. This TCR was sampled from a woman aged 30 to 39 in good health and CMV-seronegative. This rearrangement joins TRBV7-2 to TRBJ1-2; tentatively, D is TRBD1 (6 bases). The specimen sequenced was PBMCs. The CDR3 region is CASSRGHAMGGYTF. In nucleotides, the CDR3 is TGTGCCAGCAGCAGGGGACATGCAATGGGTGGCTACACCTTC.